This T cell receptor (beta chain) originates from a study of control samples from healthy donors and cancer patients. Here immunoSEQ multiplex PCR was the method, and the copy in TCRdb shows in-frame clones only, minus some. Seen here are roughly 120,000 clones, approximately 93% observed once, and the top ten hold about 7.2%. This CDR3 is 15 amino acids long. Trimming removed 7 bases from V and 4 bases from J, with 19 bases in between. The germline V gene has CDR1 SGHDN and CDR2 FVKESK. The sequencing input was blood. The chain is built from TRBV14 and TRBJ1-2; a weak D match, TRBD1 (5 bases). The TCR comes from a woman aged 18-30 years in good health. The CDR3 region is CASTQGYSKIYGYTF. The CDR3 region has the DNA TGTGCCAGCACCCAGGGTTACAGTAAGATCTATGGCTACACCTTC.